A selection of T cell receptor beta chains follows, all from one sample in a study of cytomegalovirus exposure and HLA in healthy donors. Profiling relied on immunoSEQ multiplex PCR, and the TCRdb table lists in-frame clones only, not all of them. Here the sample spans 150,000 to 200,000 clones, 77% being singletons. Sequencing was performed on PBMCs. The receptors originated from a female donor in good health and CMV-seronegative. The CDR3 runs from the conserved cysteine through the conserved F or W. The D gene is left open where the match is weak. The size of a clone is reported for some rows only, either as once, few or many, or as a class for expanded clones.

j_gene: TRBJ1-4; d_gene: -; abundance: once; v_gene: TRBV10-3; CDR3nt: TGTACCATCCCTCATGGCGGAAGGAAGGAAAAACTGTTTTTT; CDR3aa: CTIPHGGRKEKLFF
j_gene: TRBJ2-7; d_gene: TRBD2; abundance: -; v_gene: TRBV6-6; CDR3nt: TGTGCCAGCATGGGGACTAGCGGGAGTTCCTACGAGCAGTACTTC; CDR3aa: CASMGTSGSSYEQYF
j_gene: TRBJ2-2; d_gene: TRBD2; abundance: -; v_gene: TRBV28; CDR3nt: TGTGCCAGCAAGTTAGCGGGAGGGCCCCGAACCGGGGAGCTGTTTTTT; CDR3aa: CASKLAGGPRTGELFF
j_gene: TRBJ2-1; d_gene: TRBD2; abundance: -; v_gene: TRBV6-1; CDR3nt: TGTGCCAGCTCACAAAGCGGGAGGGGCAATGAGCAGTTCTTC; CDR3aa: CASSQSGRGNEQFF
j_gene: TRBJ1-1; d_gene: TRBD1; abundance: -; v_gene: TRBV11-3; CDR3nt: TGTGCCAGCAGCCCCGGACAGGGCCCATCGGCTTTT; CDR3aa: CASSPGQGPSAF
j_gene: TRBJ2-4; d_gene: TRBD1; abundance: -; v_gene: TRBV15; CDR3nt: TGTGCCACCAGGACAGGGGGAGCCAAAAACATTCAGTACTTC; CDR3aa: CATRTGGAKNIQYF
j_gene: TRBJ2-7; d_gene: -; abundance: -; v_gene: TRBV7-9; CDR3nt: TGTGCCAGCAGCCTAAAGGGAGAGGAGCAGTACTTC; CDR3aa: CASSLKGEEQYF
j_gene: TRBJ2-1; d_gene: -; abundance: -; v_gene: TRBV14; CDR3nt: TGTGCCAGCAGCCAATTGGGCCCCTACAATGAGCAGTTCTTC; CDR3aa: CASSQLGPYNEQFF
j_gene: TRBJ1-1; d_gene: -; abundance: few; v_gene: TRBV19; CDR3nt: TGTGCCAGTAGTATCGACGGGGGGGAATGGAACACTGAAGCTTTCTTT; CDR3aa: CASSIDGGEWNTEAFF
j_gene: TRBJ2-7; d_gene: TRBD2; abundance: -; v_gene: TRBV2; CDR3nt: TGTGCCAGCAGTGATGTATGGGCGGGGGGGCCCGGATACGAGCAGTACTTC; CDR3aa: CASSDVWAGGPGYEQYF
j_gene: TRBJ2-3; d_gene: TRBD2; abundance: -; v_gene: TRBV5-6; CDR3nt: TGTGCCAGCAGCTTCCGTACTAGCGGGGGGGCTTCAAGCACAGATACGCAGTATTTT; CDR3aa: CASSFRTSGGASSTDTQYF
j_gene: TRBJ1-4; d_gene: TRBD1; abundance: -; v_gene: TRBV2; CDR3nt: TGTGCCACCCGGACAGGGAGTAATGAAAAACTGTTTTTT; CDR3aa: CATRTGSNEKLFF
j_gene: TRBJ2-7; d_gene: -; abundance: -; v_gene: TRBV18; CDR3nt: TGTGCCAGCTCACCCAGCCCAACGGGAAAAGGCGAGCAGTACTTC; CDR3aa: CASSPSPTGKGEQYF
j_gene: TRBJ2-7; d_gene: TRBD1; abundance: -; v_gene: TRBV5-1; CDR3nt: TGCGCCAGCAGCCTGGGGACAGGTGGGGAGCAGTACTTC; CDR3aa: CASSLGTGGEQYF
j_gene: TRBJ2-7; d_gene: TRBD1; abundance: -; v_gene: TRBV5-4; CDR3nt: TGTGCCAGCAGCTTGGGGGGACAGGGTGTCTACGAGCAGTACTTC; CDR3aa: CASSLGGQGVYEQYF
j_gene: TRBJ2-7; d_gene: TRBD2; abundance: -; v_gene: TRBV19; CDR3nt: TGTGCCAGTAGTATCGCGGGAGAGAAGCTCGAGCAGTACTTC; CDR3aa: CASSIAGEKLEQYF
j_gene: TRBJ2-5; d_gene: TRBD2; abundance: -; v_gene: TRBV28; CDR3nt: TGTGCCAGCATCGACACGTCTAGCGGGAGACTCCAAGAGACCCAGTACTTC; CDR3aa: CASIDTSSGRLQETQYF
j_gene: TRBJ1-1; d_gene: -; abundance: -; v_gene: TRBV4-3; CDR3nt: TGCGCCAGCAGCCAAGACAGGGGTTTGGGTGAAGCTTTCTTT; CDR3aa: CASSQDRGLGEAFF
j_gene: TRBJ2-7; d_gene: -; abundance: -; v_gene: TRBV28; CDR3nt: TGTGCCAGCAGTGAAACACCGCGGCTCTACGAGCAGTACTTC; CDR3aa: CASSETPRLYEQYF
j_gene: TRBJ1-2; d_gene: -; abundance: -; v_gene: TRBV19; CDR3nt: TGTGCCAGTAGCCATGGGGCGAGACAGACCGATGGCTACACCTTC; CDR3aa: CASSHGARQTDGYTF
j_gene: TRBJ2-7; d_gene: TRBD2; abundance: -; v_gene: TRBV6-5; CDR3nt: TGTGTCACGGGGGGGATCTTCTACGAGCAGTACTTC; CDR3aa: CVTGGIFYEQYF
j_gene: TRBJ2-7; d_gene: TRBD1; abundance: few; v_gene: TRBV7-3; CDR3nt: TGTGCCTGCAGGGGGAGAAGCAACGAGCAGTACTTC; CDR3aa: CACRGRSNEQYF
j_gene: TRBJ2-1; d_gene: -; abundance: -; v_gene: TRBV5-1; CDR3nt: TGCGCCAGCAGCCCGGAAGGGGCCCCCAATGAGCAGTTCTTC; CDR3aa: CASSPEGAPNEQFF
j_gene: TRBJ2-4; d_gene: TRBD2; abundance: -; v_gene: TRBV4-3; CDR3nt: TGCGCCAGCAGCCACGGCGGACTAGGGGAGTCCAAAAACATTCAGTACTTC; CDR3aa: CASSHGGLGESKNIQYF
j_gene: TRBJ1-1; d_gene: -; abundance: -; v_gene: TRBV6-1; CDR3nt: TGTGCCAGCCGAGCCCCCCCTTTTGAAGCTTTCTTT; CDR3aa: CASRAPPFEAFF
j_gene: TRBJ1-1; d_gene: -; abundance: once; v_gene: TRBV11-2; CDR3nt: TGTGCCAGCAGCTTAGCGGGGGGGGAGCATGAAGCTTTCTTT; CDR3aa: CASSLAGGEHEAFF
j_gene: TRBJ2-1; d_gene: TRBD2; abundance: -; v_gene: TRBV27; CDR3nt: TGTGCCAGCAGTTTATCCGATGGGCGGGGGGGCCGATACAATGAGCAGTTCTTC; CDR3aa: CASSLSDGRGGRYNEQFF
j_gene: TRBJ2-2; d_gene: TRBD1; abundance: -; v_gene: TRBV13; CDR3nt: TGTGCCAGCAGCGCGACAGGGGGCGGCGGGGAGCTGTTTTTT; CDR3aa: CASSATGGGGELFF
j_gene: TRBJ2-1; d_gene: -; abundance: -; v_gene: TRBV10-1; CDR3nt: TGCGCCAGCAGCTTTAAGGGGGGGGCGTCGCGGGATGAGCAGTTCTTC; CDR3aa: CASSFKGGASRDEQFF
j_gene: TRBJ2-7; d_gene: -; abundance: -; v_gene: TRBV28; CDR3nt: TGTGCCAGCAGTACCTCAAGGGAGGTAGCCTACGAGCAGTACTTC; CDR3aa: CASSTSREVAYEQYF
j_gene: TRBJ2-7; d_gene: TRBD1; abundance: -; v_gene: TRBV28; CDR3nt: TGTGCCAGCAGTTTATCAGGGGGAGCCTCCTACGAGCAGTACTTC; CDR3aa: CASSLSGGASYEQYF
j_gene: TRBJ1-1; d_gene: -; abundance: -; v_gene: TRBV30; CDR3nt: TGTGCCTGGACGCCCGGCGGGGGGGACACTGAAGCTTTCTTT; CDR3aa: CAWTPGGGDTEAFF
j_gene: TRBJ2-7; d_gene: TRBD1; abundance: -; v_gene: TRBV10-3; CDR3nt: TGTGCCATCAGTCCCGGGACAGACTACGAGCAGTACTTC; CDR3aa: CAISPGTDYEQYF
j_gene: TRBJ1-5; d_gene: TRBD1; abundance: -; v_gene: TRBV19; CDR3nt: TGTGCCAGTAGTAAAAATCAATGGGACAGATATAGCAATCAGCCCCAGCATTTT; CDR3aa: CASSKNQWDRYSNQPQHF
j_gene: TRBJ2-7; d_gene: -; abundance: -; v_gene: TRBV21-1; CDR3nt: TGTGCCAGCAGCAAGGGCAGCACCTACGAGCAGTACTTC; CDR3aa: CASSKGSTYEQYF
j_gene: TRBJ1-3; d_gene: TRBD1; abundance: few; v_gene: TRBV7-9; CDR3nt: TGTGCCAGCAGCCCGGGACAGGAAAACACCATATATTTT; CDR3aa: CASSPGQENTIYF
j_gene: TRBJ2-5; d_gene: TRBD1; abundance: few; v_gene: TRBV27; CDR3nt: TGTGCCACCGCTACACAGGGGTGGGAGGAGACCCAGTACTTC; CDR3aa: CATATQGWEETQYF
j_gene: TRBJ2-1; d_gene: TRBD2; abundance: -; v_gene: TRBV28; CDR3nt: TGTGCCAGCAGTGATATAGCGGGTACTTACAATGAGCAGTTCTTC; CDR3aa: CASSDIAGTYNEQFF
j_gene: TRBJ2-1; d_gene: TRBD2; abundance: -; v_gene: TRBV2; CDR3nt: TGTGCCAGCAGTGAACAGCGGGGGCAATACAATGAGCAGTTCTTC; CDR3aa: CASSEQRGQYNEQFF
j_gene: TRBJ2-3; d_gene: TRBD2; abundance: -; v_gene: TRBV5-4; CDR3nt: TGTGCCAGCAGCCAAACTAGCGGGAGCGTAACAGATACGCAGTATTTT; CDR3aa: CASSQTSGSVTDTQYF
j_gene: TRBJ2-5; d_gene: TRBD2; abundance: -; v_gene: TRBV4-2; CDR3nt: TGTGCCAGCAGCCAAGTAGCGGGAGAGGGGGAGACCCAGTACTTC; CDR3aa: CASSQVAGEGETQYF
j_gene: TRBJ2-5; d_gene: -; abundance: -; v_gene: TRBV7-9; CDR3nt: TGTGCCAGCAGCTTAGTGTTCCTAACCCAAGAGACCCAGTACTTC; CDR3aa: CASSLVFLTQETQYF
j_gene: TRBJ2-7; d_gene: -; abundance: once; v_gene: TRBV7-3; CDR3nt: TGTGCCAGCAGCTTAAAGGCAGGTCCTTCCTACGAGCAGTACTTC; CDR3aa: CASSLKAGPSYEQYF
j_gene: TRBJ1-1; d_gene: -; abundance: -; v_gene: TRBV28; CDR3nt: TGTGCCAGCAGTTTAAATCGGGACACTGAAGCTTTCTTT; CDR3aa: CASSLNRDTEAFF
j_gene: TRBJ1-2; d_gene: -; abundance: -; v_gene: TRBV18; CDR3nt: TGTGCCAGCTCACCAGGAGATCGCCGAAACTATGGCTACACCTTC; CDR3aa: CASSPGDRRNYGYTF
j_gene: TRBJ2-1; d_gene: -; abundance: -; v_gene: TRBV21-1; CDR3nt: TGTGCCAGCAGCAAGAATAGCGGGGCGGGCTACAATGAGCAGTTCTTC; CDR3aa: CASSKNSGAGYNEQFF
j_gene: TRBJ2-2; d_gene: -; abundance: -; v_gene: TRBV28; CDR3nt: TGTGCCAGCAGTTCTCAAGACAGAATCCCCGGGGAGCTGTTTTTT; CDR3aa: CASSSQDRIPGELFF
j_gene: TRBJ1-4; d_gene: -; abundance: -; v_gene: TRBV6-5; CDR3nt: TGTGCCAGCAGGACTTCAACTAATGAAAAACTGTTTTTT; CDR3aa: CASRTSTNEKLFF
j_gene: TRBJ1-5; d_gene: -; abundance: -; v_gene: TRBV19; CDR3nt: TGTGCCAGTAGCGCGGGAGGTGGGAATCAGCCCCAGCATTTT; CDR3aa: CASSAGGGNQPQHF
j_gene: TRBJ2-7; d_gene: -; abundance: -; v_gene: TRBV28; CDR3nt: TGTGCCAGCAGTTCCTATTCCGGGTCGAAGTACTACGAGCAGTACTTC; CDR3aa: CASSSYSGSKYYEQYF
j_gene: TRBJ1-1; d_gene: -; abundance: few; v_gene: TRBV28; CDR3nt: TGTGCCAGCAGTTATAAGGGGACACCGCCAGAAGCTTTCTTT; CDR3aa: CASSYKGTPPEAFF
j_gene: TRBJ2-7; d_gene: -; abundance: few; v_gene: TRBV9; CDR3nt: TGTGCCAGCAGCGCCGACAGTACTACCTCCTACGAGCAGTACTTC; CDR3aa: CASSADSTTSYEQYF
j_gene: TRBJ1-5; d_gene: -; abundance: once; v_gene: TRBV19; CDR3nt: TGTGCCAGTAGTTCAACAGGATCTAATCAGCCCCAGCATTTT; CDR3aa: CASSSTGSNQPQHF
j_gene: TRBJ1-1; d_gene: -; abundance: -; v_gene: TRBV18; CDR3nt: TGTGCCAGCTCACCAGACTTAAAAACTGAAGCTTTCTTT; CDR3aa: CASSPDLKTEAFF
j_gene: TRBJ2-3; d_gene: TRBD2; abundance: -; v_gene: TRBV11-2; CDR3nt: TGTGCCAGCAGCTTAGTGGGCGGGGGGACAGATACGCAGTATTTT; CDR3aa: CASSLVGGGTDTQYF
j_gene: TRBJ1-2; d_gene: -; abundance: once; v_gene: TRBV5-1; CDR3nt: TGCGCCAGCAGCTTGGGTACAACTAACTATGGCTACACCTTC; CDR3aa: CASSLGTTNYGYTF
j_gene: TRBJ1-6; d_gene: -; abundance: -; v_gene: TRBV10-3; CDR3nt: TGTGCCATCACGGAGACAGTCTCGGATAATTCACCCCTCCACTTT; CDR3aa: CAITETVSDNSPLHF
j_gene: TRBJ1-1; d_gene: TRBD1; abundance: once; v_gene: TRBV7-6; CDR3nt: TGTGCCAGCAGCCTCGGACAGGGGACCTTGAACACTGAAGCTTTCTTT; CDR3aa: CASSLGQGTLNTEAFF
j_gene: TRBJ1-4; d_gene: TRBD1; abundance: -; v_gene: TRBV5-6; CDR3nt: TGTGCCAGCAGTTTTCAGGGGGGAGGTGAAAAACTGTTTTTT; CDR3aa: CASSFQGGGEKLFF
j_gene: TRBJ1-1; d_gene: TRBD1; abundance: -; v_gene: TRBV7-8; CDR3nt: TGTGCCAGCAGCCAACGACAGGGCATGAACACTGAAGCTTTCTTT; CDR3aa: CASSQRQGMNTEAFF